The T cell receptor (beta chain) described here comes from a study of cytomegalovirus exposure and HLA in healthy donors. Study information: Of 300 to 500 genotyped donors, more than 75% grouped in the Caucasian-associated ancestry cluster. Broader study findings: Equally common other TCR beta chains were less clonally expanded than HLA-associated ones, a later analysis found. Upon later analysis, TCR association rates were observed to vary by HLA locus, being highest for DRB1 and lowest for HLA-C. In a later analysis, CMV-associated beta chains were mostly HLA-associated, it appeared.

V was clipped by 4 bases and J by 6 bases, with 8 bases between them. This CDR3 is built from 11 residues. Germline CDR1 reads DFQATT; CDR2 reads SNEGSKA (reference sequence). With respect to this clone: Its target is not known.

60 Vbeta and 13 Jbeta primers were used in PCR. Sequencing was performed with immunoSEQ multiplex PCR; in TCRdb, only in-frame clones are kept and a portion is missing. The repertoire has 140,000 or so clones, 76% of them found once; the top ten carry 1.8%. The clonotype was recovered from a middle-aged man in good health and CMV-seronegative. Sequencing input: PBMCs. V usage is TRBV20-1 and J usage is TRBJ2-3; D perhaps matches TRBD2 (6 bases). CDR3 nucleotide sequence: TGCAGTGCTAATAGCGGCGATACGCAGTATTTT. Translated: CSANSGDTQYF.